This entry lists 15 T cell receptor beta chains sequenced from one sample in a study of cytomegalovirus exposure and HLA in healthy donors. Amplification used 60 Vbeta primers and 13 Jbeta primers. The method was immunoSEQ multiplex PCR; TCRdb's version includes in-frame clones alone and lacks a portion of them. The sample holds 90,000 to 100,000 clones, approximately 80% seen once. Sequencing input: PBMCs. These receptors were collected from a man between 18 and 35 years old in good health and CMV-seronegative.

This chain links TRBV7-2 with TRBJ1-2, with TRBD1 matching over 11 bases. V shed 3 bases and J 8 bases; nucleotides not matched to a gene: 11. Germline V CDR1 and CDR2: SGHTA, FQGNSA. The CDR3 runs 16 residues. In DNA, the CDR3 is TGTGCCAGCAGCTTCCCACGGGGACAGGGGGAAGGAGGCTACACCTTC. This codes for CASSFPRGQGEGGYTF.

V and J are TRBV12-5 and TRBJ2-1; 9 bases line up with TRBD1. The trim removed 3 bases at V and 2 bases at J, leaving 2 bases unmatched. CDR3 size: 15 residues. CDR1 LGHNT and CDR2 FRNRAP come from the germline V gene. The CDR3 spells CASGFDRGAYNEQFF. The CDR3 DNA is TGTGCTAGTGGTTTCGACAGGGGGGCCTACAATGAGCAGTTCTTC. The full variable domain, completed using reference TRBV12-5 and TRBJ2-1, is DARVTQTPRHKVTEMGQEVTMRCQPILGHNTVFWYRQTMMQGLELLAYFRNRAPLDDSGMPKDRFSAEMPDATLATLKIQPSEPRDSAVYFCASGFDRGAYNEQFFGPGTRLTVL.

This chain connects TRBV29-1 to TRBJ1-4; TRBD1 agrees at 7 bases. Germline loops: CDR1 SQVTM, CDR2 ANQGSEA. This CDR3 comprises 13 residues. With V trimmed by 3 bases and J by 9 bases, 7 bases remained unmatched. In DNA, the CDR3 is TGCAGCGTTGAGGGCGACAGGGCGCAAAAACTGTTTTTT. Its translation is CSVEGDRAQKLFF. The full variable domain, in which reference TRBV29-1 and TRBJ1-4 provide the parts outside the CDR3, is SAVISQKPSRDICQRGTSLTIQCQVDSQVTMMFWYRQQPGQSLTLIATANQGSEATYESGFVIDKFPISRPNLTFSTLTVSNMSPEDSSIYLCSVEGDRAQKLFFGSGTQLSVL.

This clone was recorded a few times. In DNA form, the CDR3 reads TGTGCCAGCAGTTTCCGCAGGACTAGCGGGTGGTTGGATACGCAGTATTTT. Its protein is CASSFRRTSGWLDTQYF. The chain is built from TRBV27 and TRBJ2-3; TRBD2 matches 11 bases. Germline V gene data show CDR1 as MNHEY and CDR2 as SMNVEV (reference sequence). This CDR3 region has 17 residues. Trimming at V came to 3 bases and at J to 6 bases, leaving 11 bases not matched to a gene.

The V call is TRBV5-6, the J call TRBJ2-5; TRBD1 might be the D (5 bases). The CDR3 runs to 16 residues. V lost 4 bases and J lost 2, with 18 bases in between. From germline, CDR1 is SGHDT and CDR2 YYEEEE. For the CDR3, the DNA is TGTGCCAGCAGCCACCCCTTGGGGCGGATTCAAGAGACCCAGTACTTC. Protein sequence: CASSHPLGRIQETQYF.

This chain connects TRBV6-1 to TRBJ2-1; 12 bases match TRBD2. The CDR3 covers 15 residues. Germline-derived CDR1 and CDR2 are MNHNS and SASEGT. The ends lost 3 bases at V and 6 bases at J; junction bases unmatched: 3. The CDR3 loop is CASSEASGGANEQFF. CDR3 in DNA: TGTGCCAGCAGTGAGGCTAGCGGGGGGGCCAATGAGCAGTTCTTC.

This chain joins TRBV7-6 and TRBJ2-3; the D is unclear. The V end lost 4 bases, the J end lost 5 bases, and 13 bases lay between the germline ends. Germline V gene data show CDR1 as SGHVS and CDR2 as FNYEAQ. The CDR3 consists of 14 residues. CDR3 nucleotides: TGTGCCAGCAGCTCACCAAGTACGGGAGATACGCAGTATTTT. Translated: CASSSPSTGDTQYF. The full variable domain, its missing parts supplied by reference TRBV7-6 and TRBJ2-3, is GAGVSQSPRYKVTKRGQDVALRCDPISGHVSLYWYRQALGQGPEFLTYFNYEAQQDKSGLPNDRFSAERPEGSISTLTIQRTEQRDSAMYRCASSSPSTGDTQYFGPGTRLTVL.

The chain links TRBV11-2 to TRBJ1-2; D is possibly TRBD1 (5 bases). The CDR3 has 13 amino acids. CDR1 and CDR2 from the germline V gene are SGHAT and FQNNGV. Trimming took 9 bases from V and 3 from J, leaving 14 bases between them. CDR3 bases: TGTGCCAGAGGGGCCCTAAGGGACTATGGCTACACCTTC. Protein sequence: CARGALRDYGYTF.

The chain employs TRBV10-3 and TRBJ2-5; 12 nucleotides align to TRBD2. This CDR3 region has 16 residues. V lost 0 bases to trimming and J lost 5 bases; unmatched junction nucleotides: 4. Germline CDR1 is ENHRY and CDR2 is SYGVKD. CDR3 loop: CAISESTSGGWETQYF. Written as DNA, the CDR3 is TGTGCCATCAGTGAGTCGACTAGCGGGGGTTGGGAGACCCAGTACTTC.

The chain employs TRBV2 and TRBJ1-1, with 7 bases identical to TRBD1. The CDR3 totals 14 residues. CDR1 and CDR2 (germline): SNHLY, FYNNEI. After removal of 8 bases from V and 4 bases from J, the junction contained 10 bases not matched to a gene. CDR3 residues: CASHRQGGRTEAFF. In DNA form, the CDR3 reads TGTGCCAGCCACCGACAGGGCGGGCGCACTGAAGCTTTCTTT.

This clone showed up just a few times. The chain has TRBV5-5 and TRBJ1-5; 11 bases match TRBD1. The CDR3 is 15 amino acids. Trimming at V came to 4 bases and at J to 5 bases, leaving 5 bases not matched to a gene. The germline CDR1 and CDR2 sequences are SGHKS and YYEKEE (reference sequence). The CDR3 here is CASSRTGGLDQPQHF. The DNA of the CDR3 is TGTGCCAGCAGCCGGACAGGGGGCCTGGATCAGCCCCAGCATTTT. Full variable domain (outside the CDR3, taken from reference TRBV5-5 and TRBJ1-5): DAGVTQSPTHLIKTRGQQVTLRCSPISGHKSVSWYQQVLGQGPQFIFQYYEKEERGRGNFPDRFSARQFPNYSSELNVNALLLGDSALYLCASSRTGGLDQPQHFGDGTRLSIL.

The CDR3 DNA follows: TGTGCCAGCAGTTTCGGACAGGGTCGGGGCTACACCTTC. Its protein is CASSFGQGRGYTF. V and J are TRBV6-1 and TRBJ1-2; 8 nucleotides match TRBD1. With V trimmed by 5 bases and J by 8 bases, 7 bases remained unmatched. This CDR3 contains 13 residues. Germline assignment: CDR1 MNHNS and CDR2 SASEGT.

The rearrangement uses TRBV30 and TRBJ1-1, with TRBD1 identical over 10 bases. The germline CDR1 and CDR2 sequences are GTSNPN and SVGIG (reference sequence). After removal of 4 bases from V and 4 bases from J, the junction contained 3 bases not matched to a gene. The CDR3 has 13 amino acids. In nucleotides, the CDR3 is TGTGCCTGGACCCGGACAGGGGGCACTGAAGCTTTCTTT. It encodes CAWTRTGGTEAFF.

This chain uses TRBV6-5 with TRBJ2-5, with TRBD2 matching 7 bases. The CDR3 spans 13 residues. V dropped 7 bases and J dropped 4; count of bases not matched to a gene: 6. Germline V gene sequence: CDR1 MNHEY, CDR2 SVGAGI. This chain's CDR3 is CASKFGGGETQYF. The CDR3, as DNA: TGTGCCAGCAAGTTTGGGGGGGGAGAGACCCAGTACTTC.

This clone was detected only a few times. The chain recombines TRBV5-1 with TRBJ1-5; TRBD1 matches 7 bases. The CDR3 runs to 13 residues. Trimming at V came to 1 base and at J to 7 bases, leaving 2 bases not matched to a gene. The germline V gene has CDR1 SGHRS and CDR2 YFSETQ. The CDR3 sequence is CASSLQGDQPQHF. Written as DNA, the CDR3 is TGCGCCAGCAGCTTGCAGGGGGACCAGCCCCAGCATTTT.